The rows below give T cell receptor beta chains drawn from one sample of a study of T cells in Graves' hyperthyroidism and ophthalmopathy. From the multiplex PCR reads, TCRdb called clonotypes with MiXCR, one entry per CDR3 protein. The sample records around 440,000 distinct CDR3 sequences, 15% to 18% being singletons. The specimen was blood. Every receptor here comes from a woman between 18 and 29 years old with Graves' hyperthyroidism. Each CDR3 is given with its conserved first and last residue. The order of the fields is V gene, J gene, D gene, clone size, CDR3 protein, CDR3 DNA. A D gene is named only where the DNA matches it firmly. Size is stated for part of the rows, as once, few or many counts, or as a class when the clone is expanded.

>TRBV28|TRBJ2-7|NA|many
CASSPIAVSYEQYF
TGTGCCAGCAGCCCTATAGCGGTCTCCTACGAGCAGTACTTC
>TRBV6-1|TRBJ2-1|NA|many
CASSYQGGGNEQFF
TGTGCCAGCAGTTACCAGGGGGGGGGCAATGAGCAGTTCTTC
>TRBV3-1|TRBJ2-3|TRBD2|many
CASSQMRGVSTDTQYF
TGTGCCAGCAGCCAAATGCGGGGGGTTAGCACAGATACGCAGTATTTT
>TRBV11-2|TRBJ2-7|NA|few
CASSLVEYEQYF
TGTGCCAGCAGCTTAGTGGAGTACGAGCAGTACTTC
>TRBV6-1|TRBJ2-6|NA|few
CASSPTKRGANVLTF
TGTGCCAGCAGTCCGACAAAGAGAGGGGCCAACGTCCTGACTTTC
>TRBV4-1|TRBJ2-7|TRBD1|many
CASSQEGQNYEQYF
TGCGCCAGCAGCCAAGAGGGACAGAACTACGAGCAGTACTTC
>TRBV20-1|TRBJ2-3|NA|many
CSSGGLARIDTQYF
TGCAGCTCAGGGGGGCTAGCGAGAATAGATACGCAGTATTTT
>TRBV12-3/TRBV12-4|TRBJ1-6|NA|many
CASRPGRDSPLHF
TGTGCCAGCAGACCGGGGCGGGATTCACCCCTCCACTTT
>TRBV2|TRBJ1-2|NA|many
CASVAWAYGYTF
TGTGCCAGCGTCGCGTGGGCCTATGGCTACACCTTC
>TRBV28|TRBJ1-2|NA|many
CASSHRGHGYGYTF
TGTGCCAGCAGCCACCGGGGTCACGGCTATGGCTACACCTTC
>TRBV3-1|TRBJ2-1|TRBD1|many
CASRQNRDRASNEQFF
TGTGCCAGCAGACAAAATCGGGACAGGGCCTCCAATGAGCAGTTCTTC
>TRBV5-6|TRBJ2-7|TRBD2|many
CASSFGSGIYEQYF
TGTGCCAGCAGCTTCGGTAGCGGGATCTACGAGCAGTACTTC
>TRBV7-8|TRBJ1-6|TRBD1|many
CASSRGTAEYSPLHF
TGTGCCAGCAGTCGGGGGACAGCCGAATATTCACCCCTCCACTTT
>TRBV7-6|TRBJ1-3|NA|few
CASSRRWAGNSGNTIYF
TGTGCCAGCAGCCGGAGGTGGGCAGGCAACTCTGGAAACACCATATATTTT
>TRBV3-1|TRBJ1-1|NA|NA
CASSQDGGAEAFF
TGTGCCAGCAGCCAAGACGGGGGTGCTGAAGCTTTCTTT
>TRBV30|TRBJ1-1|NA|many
CAIRPRAEEAEAFF
TGTGCCATACGACCCCGGGCGGAGGAGGCTGAAGCTTTCTTT
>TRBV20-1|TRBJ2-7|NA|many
CSARYPEAYEQYF
TGCAGTGCTAGATATCCGGAGGCCTACGAGCAGTACTTC
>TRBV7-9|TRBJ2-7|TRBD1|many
CASSSSTGILGEQYF
TGTGCCAGCAGCTCGTCGACAGGGATTTTGGGCGAGCAGTACTTC
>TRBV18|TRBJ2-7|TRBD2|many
CASSPGTSGPYEQYF
TGTGCCAGCTCACCCGGGACTAGCGGACCCTACGAGCAGTACTTC
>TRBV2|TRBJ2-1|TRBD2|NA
CASGRTSGSYNEQFF
TGTGCCAGCGGTCGGACTAGCGGAAGCTACAATGAGCAGTTCTTC
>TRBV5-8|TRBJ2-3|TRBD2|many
CASSLTSGRMDTQYF
TGTGCCAGCAGCTTGACTAGCGGGAGGATGGATACGCAGTATTTT
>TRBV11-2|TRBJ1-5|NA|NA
CASSLDRYSNQPQHF
TGTGCCAGCAGCTTAGATCGATATAGCAATCAGCCCCAGCATTTT
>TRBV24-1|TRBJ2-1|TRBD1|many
CATSPIGGQGSYNEQFF
TGTGCCACCAGTCCCATAGGCGGACAGGGATCCTACAATGAGCAGTTCTTC
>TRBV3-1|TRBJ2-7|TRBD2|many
CASSLGTSGRYEQYF
TGTGCCAGCAGCCTAGGGACTAGCGGGAGGTACGAGCAGTACTTC
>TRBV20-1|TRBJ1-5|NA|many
CSARDPGTNHQPQHF
TGCAGTGCTAGAGATCCGGGCACTAACCATCAGCCCCAGCATTTT
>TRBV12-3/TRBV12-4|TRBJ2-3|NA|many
CASSYGDTQYF
TGTGCCAGCAGTTACGGTGATACGCAGTATTTT
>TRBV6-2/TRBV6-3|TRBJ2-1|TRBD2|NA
CASSHTGGYNEQFF
TGTGCCAGCAGTCACACCGGGGGGTACAATGAGCAGTTCTTC